This TCR beta chain was recovered during a study of cytomegalovirus exposure and HLA in healthy donors. The primer mix had 60 Vbeta and 13 Jbeta primers. Profiling relied on immunoSEQ multiplex PCR, and the TCRdb table lists in-frame clones only, not all of them. The sample lists 100,000 to 140,000 clones, 55% to 85% occurring once. In its sample, this clone was seen once. Per germline, CDR1 MDHEN and CDR2 SYDVKM. Trimming took 7 bases from V and 0 from J, leaving 21 bases between them. The CDR3 contains 17 residues. This receptor was taken from a young man in good health and CMV-seronegative. The specimen sequenced was PBMCs. The rearrangement uses TRBV28 and TRBJ1-2; possibly TRBD1 for D (5 bases). The CDR3 region is CASKMVGLDTTNYGYTF. The CDR3 nucleotides read TGTGCCAGCAAAATGGTGGGGCTTGACACCACTAACTATGGCTACACCTTC.